The 32 T cell receptor beta chains listed next were all sequenced from one sample in a study of control samples from healthy donors and cancer patients. Produced via immunoSEQ multiplex PCR; TCRdb's table is partial and in-frame only. The data show some 220,000 clones, with roughly 94% seen just once and less than 1.6% held by the top ten. Sample: blood. All receptors come from a man in his forties or fifties in good health.

The table lists this clone with a count of one. Here the CDR3 reads CATKGTGVSEQFF. In DNA form, the CDR3 reads TGTGCCACCAAAGGGACAGGGGTTTCGGAGCAGTTCTTC. The chain is built from TRBV24-1 and TRBJ2-1; the match to TRBD1 covers 10 bases. The germline CDR1 and CDR2 sequences are KGHDR and SFDVKD. The CDR3 contains 13 residues. Losses at the gene ends were 8 bases for V and 10 bases for J; bases not matched to a gene: 7.

The J gene is TRBJ2-7, the V gene TRBV3-1 (or the pseudogene TRBV3-2); 7 bases are a match to TRBD2. Unmatched junction bases numbered 7, after V lost 5 bases and J lost 0 bases. This CDR3 has 15 residues. Per the germline V gene, CDR1 is LGHDT and CDR2 is YNNKEL (reference sequence). The CDR3 DNA is TGTGCCAGCAGCACCCGGGGGGTACCCTCCTACGAGCAGTACTTC. Protein sequence: CASSTRGVPSYEQYF.

The gene calls are TRBV18 and TRBJ2-3, with D perhaps matching TRBD1 or TRBD2 (6 bases each). V was pared by 6 bases and J by 1 base, with 14 bases between. There are 15 residues in the CDR3. CDR1 is KGHSH, CDR2 LQKENI, per germline. The CDR3 nucleotides are TGTGCCAGCTCGCAACAGGGCGGGGGCACAGATACGCAGTATTTT. Residues: CASSQQGGGTDTQYF.

The genes are TRBV3-1 (or the pseudogene TRBV3-2) and TRBJ1-5; unclear D gene. The V and J ends lost 5 bases and 6 bases respectively, with 11 bases between them. The germline V gene has CDR1 LGHDT and CDR2 YNNKEL (reference sequence). CDR3 size: 13 residues. Here the CDR3 reads CASSYLGSQPQHF. CDR3 nucleotide sequence: TGTGCCAGCAGCTACCTGGGTTCTCAGCCCCAGCATTTT.

This clone occurred once. This chain joins TRBV15 and TRBJ2-7, with D uncertain. CDR1 and CDR2 from the germline V gene are LNHNV and YYDKDF (reference sequence). This CDR3 contains 15 residues. V was shortened by 2 bases and J by 2 bases, with 13 bases between the two germline ends. The CDR3 is CATSRSRGGAYEQYF. CDR3 in DNA: TGTGCCACCAGCAGAAGTCGCGGCGGAGCCTACGAGCAGTACTTC. The variable domain in full, with the rest retrieved from reference TRBV15 and TRBJ2-7, is DAMVIQNPRYQVTQFGKPVTLSCSQTLNHNVMYWYQQKSSQAPKLLFHYYDKDFNNEADTPDNFQSRRPNTSFCFLDIRSPGLGDTAMYLCATSRSRGGAYEQYFGPGTRLTVT.

This clone came up once. The chain links TRBV5-1 to TRBJ2-3; D perhaps matches TRBD2 (6 bases). Trimming took 5 bases from V and 2 from J, leaving 15 bases between them. In germline, CDR1 is SGHRS, CDR2 YFSETQ. This CDR3 contains 15 residues. The CDR3 DNA is TGCGCCAGCAGAAGCACGGGAGATTTCACAGATACGCAGTATTTT. It translates to CASRSTGDFTDTQYF.

The chain links TRBV2 to TRBJ1-5; no definite D call. This CDR3 is 13 amino acids long. Germline CDR1 and CDR2: SNHLY and FYNNEI. The ends were cut back, 6 bases at V and 2 bases at J, with 8 bases in the middle. CDR3 loop: CASRRVRNQPQHF. DNA for the CDR3: TGTGCCAGCAGACGGGTCCGCAATCAGCCCCAGCATTTT. Using reference TRBV2 and TRBJ1-5 for the parts outside the CDR3, the full variable domain is EPEVTQTPSHQVTQMGQEVILRCVPISNHLYFYWYRQILGQKVEFLVSFYNNEISEKSEIFDDQFSVERPDGSNFTLKIRSTKLEDSAMYFCASRRVRNQPQHFGDGTRLSIL.

V usage is TRBV16 and J usage is TRBJ1-5; D unclear. The germline CDR1 and CDR2 sequences are KGHSY and FQNENV. Trimming left V 4 bases short and J 4 bases short, with 5 bases between. The CDR3 has 12 residues. The CDR3 DNA follows: TGTGCCAGCAGCCCCCGTAATCAGCCCCAGCATTTT. The encoded protein is CASSPRNQPQHF.

The chain is built from TRBV6-6 and TRBJ1-6, with no clear D. V gave up 6 bases and J gave up 4 bases, with 13 bases separating them. The V gene's germline CDR1 is MNHNY and CDR2 SVGAGI (reference sequence). CDR3 length equals 15 residues. CDR3 in amino acids: CASRATAGYNSPLHF. CDR3 DNA: TGTGCCAGCAGAGCGACCGCCGGATATAATTCACCCCTCCACTTT.

The chain couples TRBV2 to TRBJ1-2, with 7 bases identical to TRBD1. The germline V gene has CDR1 SNHLY and CDR2 FYNNEI. V lost 6 bases, J lost 4 bases, and 8 bases stayed unmatched. The CDR3 is 14 residues long. The CDR3 DNA follows: TGTGCCAGCAGAGCTACAGGGGACCGCTATGGCTACACCTTC. This codes for CASRATGDRYGYTF.

The V call is TRBV15, the J call TRBJ1-5, with D perhaps matching TRBD1 (5 bases). This CDR3 region has 14 residues. The germline V gene encodes CDR1 LNHNV and CDR2 YYDKDF (reference sequence). V gave up 0 bases and J gave up 7 bases, with 10 bases separating them. The CDR3 nucleotides read TGTGCCACCAGCAGAGATCAGGGCGGCCAGCCCCAGCATTTT. Its protein is CATSRDQGGQPQHF.

This clone was seen once. V usage is TRBV2 and J usage is TRBJ2-5, with TRBD1 as a possible D gene (6 bases). This CDR3 spans 14 amino acids. The germline V and J ends were trimmed by 5 bases and 4 bases, with 14 bases remaining between them. Germline CDR1 reads SNHLY; CDR2 reads FYNNEI. The CDR3 DNA is TGTGCCAGCAGTAGGGGGTCAGGGCCAGAGACCCAGTACTTC. It yields the protein CASSRGSGPETQYF.

The rearrangement joins TRBV5-1 to TRBJ1-2; D call uncertain. The V end was cut by 6 bases, the J end by 2 bases, with 14 bases between. The germline V gene has CDR1 SGHRS and CDR2 YFSETQ. There are 14 residues in the CDR3. For the CDR3, the DNA is TGCGCCAGCACGGAGATGAGTGGGAACTATGGCTACACCTTC. It specifies CASTEMSGNYGYTF. Full variable domain (outside the CDR3, taken from reference TRBV5-1 and TRBJ1-2): KAGVTQTPRYLIKTRGQQVTLSCSPISGHRSVSWYQQTPGQGLQFLFEYFSETQRNKGNFPGRFSGRQFSNSRSEMNVSTLELGDSALYLCASTEMSGNYGYTFGSGTRLTVV.

In regard to this clone: The sample has other DNA sequences that encode this CDR3 too. This chain joins TRBV2 and TRBJ2-3; the match to TRBD2 covers 9 bases. The germline CDR1 and CDR2 sequences are SNHLY and FYNNEI. Trimming took 4 bases from V and 4 from J; bases not matched to a gene: 9. The CDR3 spans 16 residues. CDR3 region: CASSGRRGGGADTQYF. CDR3 DNA sequence: TGTGCCAGCAGTGGTCGGCGGGGGGGCGGGGCAGATACGCAGTATTTT.

The V gene is TRBV29-1, the J gene TRBJ2-1; TRBD2 might be the D (5 bases). Per the germline V gene, CDR1 is SQVTM and CDR2 is ANQGSEA. V lost 5 bases and J lost 1, with 9 bases in between. The CDR3 is 13 amino acids. CDR3 bases: TGCAGCGTTCGGGGTCAATCCTACAATGAGCAGTTCTTC. Translated: CSVRGQSYNEQFF.

The chain joins TRBV19 to TRBJ1-4; D is undetermined. The length of the CDR3 is 15 residues. V gave up 7 bases and J gave up 7 bases, with 19 bases separating them. The germline CDR1 and CDR2 sequences are LNHDA and SQIVND (reference sequence). CDR3 loop: CASTSPGGLSEKLFF. The CDR3 bases are TGTGCCAGTACCTCCCCGGGAGGGTTGAGTGAAAAACTGTTTTTT. Using reference TRBV19 and TRBJ1-4 for the parts outside the CDR3, the full variable domain is DGGITQSPKYLFRKEGQNVTLSCEQNLNHDAMYWYRQDPGQGLRLIYYSQIVNDFQKGDIAEGYSVSREKKESFPLTVTSAQKNPTAFYLCASTSPGGLSEKLFFGSGTQLSVL.

The CDR3 nucleotides are TGTGCCACCAGCAGAGGTCCAAGGGGGAACACCATATATTTT. It codes for CATSRGPRGNTIYF. The V gene is TRBV15, the J gene TRBJ1-3; tentative D call: TRBD1 (6 bases). The germline V gene encodes CDR1 LNHNV and CDR2 YYDKDF (reference sequence). V lost 1 base, J lost 7 bases, and 11 bases lay in between. The CDR3 extends over 14 amino acids.

The rearrangement uses TRBV5-1 and TRBJ1-6; 9 nucleotides line up with TRBD1. The CDR3 is 15 amino acids. The germline gives CDR1 SGHRS, CDR2 YFSETQ. Losses at the gene ends were 0 bases for V and 10 bases for J; bases not matched to a gene: 5. Here the CDR3 reads CASSLGTGDGSPLHF. The CDR3 region has the DNA TGCGCCAGCAGCTTGGGGACAGGGGACGGCTCACCCCTCCACTTT.

This chain links TRBV4-1 with TRBJ2-1, with 10 nucleotides matching TRBD2. Losses at the gene ends were 1 base for V and 4 bases for J; bases not matched to a gene: 7. The CDR3 sequence is 17 residues long. The germline V gene has CDR1 MGHRA and CDR2 YSYEKL. CDR3 residues: CASSQGKAGGPYNEQFF. In nucleotides, the CDR3 is TGCGCCAGCAGCCAAGGCAAAGCGGGGGGGCCATACAATGAGCAGTTCTTC.

This sequence joins TRBV10-2 and TRBJ1-2; 7 positions match TRBD1. Germline CDR1 is WSHSY and CDR2 is SAAADI. CDR3 length: 17 residues. The J segment lost 0 bases and the V segment lost 6 bases, leaving 13 bases of the junction unmatched. The CDR3 here is CASRNTGVQRANYGYTF. The DNA of the CDR3 is TGCGCCAGCAGAAACACAGGGGTTCAACGGGCTAACTATGGCTACACCTTC.

The genes are TRBV19 and TRBJ2-5; TRBD1 matches 9 bases. After removal of 5 bases from V and 3 bases from J, the junction contained 7 bases not matched to a gene. Germline V CDR1 and CDR2: LNHDA, SQIVND (reference sequence). This CDR3 has 15 residues. The CDR3 DNA reads TGTGCCAGTAGTGGATTGGACAGGGGAAAAGAGACCCAGTACTTC. It encodes CASSGLDRGKETQYF. Looking up the rest from reference TRBV19 and TRBJ2-5 gives the full variable domain: DGGITQSPKYLFRKEGQNVTLSCEQNLNHDAMYWYRQDPGQGLRLIYYSQIVNDFQKGDIAEGYSVSREKKESFPLTVTSAQKNPTAFYLCASSGLDRGKETQYFGPGTRLLVL.

V gene TRBV19 combines with J gene TRBJ1-2; TRBD1 is a possible D gene (5 bases). This CDR3 is 12 amino acids long. Trimming left V 5 bases short and J 13 bases short, with 17 bases between. Germline V gene lookup returns CDR1 LNHDA and CDR2 SQIVND (reference sequence). DNA for the CDR3: TGTGCCAGTAGTCTACAAAAGGGACCAGCCACCTTC. Its translation: CASSLQKGPATF. The full variable domain, rest sourced from reference TRBV19 and TRBJ1-2, is DGGITQSPKYLFRKEGQNVTLSCEQNLNHDAMYWYRQDPGQGLRLIYYSQIVNDFQKGDIAEGYSVSREKKESFPLTVTSAQKNPTAFYLCASSLQKGPATFGSGTRLTVV.

This chain uses TRBV18 with TRBJ2-3, with D maybe TRBD2 (6 bases). The CDR3 spans 15 residues. Germline V gene sequence: CDR1 KGHSH, CDR2 LQKENI. V lost 0 bases and J 4 bases, leaving 11 bases between the germline ends. This chain's CDR3 is CASSPPGRLPDTQYF. The DNA of the CDR3 is TGTGCCAGCTCACCACCAGGGAGGTTACCAGATACGCAGTATTTT.

This chain connects TRBV6-6 to TRBJ1-3; 7 nucleotides agree with TRBD1. J gave up 4 bases and V 5 bases, and 2 bases lay outside the gene matches. Germline CDR1 reads MNHNY; CDR2 reads SVGAGI (reference sequence). The CDR3 runs 13 residues. CDR3: CASSPGQGNTIYF. The CDR3, as DNA: TGTGCCAGCAGTCCGGGACAGGGAAACACCATATATTTT.

This rearrangement joins TRBV6-5 to TRBJ1-1; TRBD1 agrees at 11 bases. The CDR3 runs 15 residues. The germline gives CDR1 MNHEY, CDR2 SVGAGI. V trimming: 0 bases; J trimming: 5 bases; junction bases outside the gene matches: 2. The CDR3 loop reads CASSYSGTGGTEAFF. In DNA, the CDR3 is TGTGCCAGCAGTTACTCGGGGACAGGGGGAACTGAAGCTTTCTTT.

This chain connects TRBV6-5 to TRBJ1-1; 7 positions agree with TRBD1. The germline V gene has CDR1 MNHEY and CDR2 SVGAGI. V trimming: 6 bases; J trimming: 3 bases; junction bases outside the gene matches: 4. This CDR3 comprises 13 residues. As DNA, the CDR3 is TGTGCCAGCAGAGGGACAGACGACACTGAAGCTTTCTTT. It translates to CASRGTDDTEAFF.

The rearrangement joins TRBV7-6 to TRBJ1-6, with D perhaps matching TRBD1 (5 bases). Trimming left V 5 bases short and J 11 bases short, with 19 bases between. The V gene's germline CDR1 is SGHVS and CDR2 FNYEAQ. CDR3 size: 15 residues. The CDR3 reads CASSPLWTPTAPLHF. DNA for the CDR3: TGTGCCAGCAGCCCTCTCTGGACACCTACGGCACCCCTCCACTTT. Drawing the rest from reference TRBV7-6 and TRBJ1-6, the complete variable domain is GAGVSQSPRYKVTKRGQDVALRCDPISGHVSLYWYRQALGQGPEFLTYFNYEAQQDKSGLPNDRFSAERPEGSISTLTIQRTEQRDSAMYRCASSPLWTPTAPLHFGNGTRLTVT.

The chain links TRBV7-6 to TRBJ1-3; 8 bases line up with TRBD1. Losses at the gene ends were 4 bases for V and 0 bases for J; bases not matched to a gene: 5. The CDR3 contains 16 residues. The germline gives CDR1 SGHVS, CDR2 FNYEAQ. CDR3 nucleotide sequence: TGTGCCAGCAGCTCGGACAGGGCCCTCTCTGGAAACACCATATATTTT. Protein product: CASSSDRALSGNTIYF.

The chain carries TRBV18 and TRBJ1-5; the D gene is possibly TRBD1 (5 bases). The CDR3 is 13 amino acids. V lost 3 bases and J lost 15, with 18 bases in between. Germline V gene lookup returns CDR1 KGHSH and CDR2 LQKENI. This chain's CDR3 is CASSPAPDGGAHF. The DNA for the CDR3 is TGTGCCAGCTCACCCGCCCCCGACGGAGGGGCGCATTTT.

The chain links TRBV5-1 to TRBJ1-2; no clear D. The CDR3 runs 14 residues. V was shortened by 4 bases and J by 7 bases, with 17 bases between the two germline ends. CDR1 SGHRS and CDR2 YFSETQ come from the germline V gene. In nucleotides, the CDR3 is TGCGCCAGCAGCCCTCTACCGGGAGATGGTGGCTACACCTTC. Amino acids: CASSPLPGDGGYTF.

The chain carries TRBV3-1 (or the pseudogene TRBV3-2) and TRBJ2-5; D not resolved. Trimming left V 1 base short and J 4 bases short, with 13 bases between. CDR1 is LGHDT and CDR2 is YNNKEL in the germline V gene (reference sequence). CDR3 length: 15 residues. CDR3 loop: CASSQGRPVGETQYF. CDR3 sequence (DNA): TGTGCCAGCAGCCAAGGACGGCCAGTCGGAGAGACCCAGTACTTC.

The chain employs TRBV4-1 and TRBJ1-5; D perhaps matches TRBD1 (6 bases). Trimming pared 0 bases from V and 7 bases from J, leaving 10 bases between. Germline V lookup: CDR1 MGHRA, CDR2 YSYEKL. The CDR3 spans 14 residues. CDR3 in amino acids: CASSQELRGQPQHF. CDR3 nucleotide sequence: TGCGCCAGCAGCCAAGAGCTAAGGGGGCAGCCCCAGCATTTT.